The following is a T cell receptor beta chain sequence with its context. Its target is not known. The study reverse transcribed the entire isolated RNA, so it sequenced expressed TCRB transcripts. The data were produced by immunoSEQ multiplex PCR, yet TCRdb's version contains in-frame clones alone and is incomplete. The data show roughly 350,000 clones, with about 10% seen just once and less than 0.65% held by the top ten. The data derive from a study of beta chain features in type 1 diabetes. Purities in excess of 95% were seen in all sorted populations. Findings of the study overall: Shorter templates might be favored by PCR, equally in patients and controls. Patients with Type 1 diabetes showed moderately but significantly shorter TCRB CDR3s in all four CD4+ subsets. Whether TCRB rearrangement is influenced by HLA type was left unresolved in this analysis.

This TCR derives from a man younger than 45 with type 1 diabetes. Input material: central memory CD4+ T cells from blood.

The CDR3, as DNA: TGTGCCAGCAGTTCCCCCGGGACACAGGGCTACGAGCAGTACTTC. Translating gives CASSSPGTQGYEQYF. The J gene is TRBJ2-7, the V gene TRBV6-1, with D possibly TRBD1 on 6 matching bases. The ends were cut back, 5 bases at V and 3 bases at J, with 17 bases in the middle. In germline, CDR1 is MNHNS, CDR2 SASEGT. This CDR3 contains 15 residues.